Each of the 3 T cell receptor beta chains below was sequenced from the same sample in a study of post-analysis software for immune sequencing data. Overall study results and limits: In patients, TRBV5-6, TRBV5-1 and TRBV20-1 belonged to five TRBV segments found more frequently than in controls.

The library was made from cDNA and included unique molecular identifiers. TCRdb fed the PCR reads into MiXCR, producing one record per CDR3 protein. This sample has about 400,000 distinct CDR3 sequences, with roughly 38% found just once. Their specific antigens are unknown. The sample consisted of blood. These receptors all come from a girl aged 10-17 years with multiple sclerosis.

The CDR3 reads CASSHQGGNEQFF. The DNA of the CDR3 is TGTGCCAGCAGCCACCAGGGTGGTAATGAGCAGTTCTTC. This chain uses TRBV7-9 with TRBJ2-1, with a weak D call TRBD1 (5 bases). V was cut by 5 bases and J by 7 bases, with 12 bases left in between. Germline CDR1 and CDR2: SEHNR and FQNEAQ (reference sequence). CDR3 length: 13 amino acids.

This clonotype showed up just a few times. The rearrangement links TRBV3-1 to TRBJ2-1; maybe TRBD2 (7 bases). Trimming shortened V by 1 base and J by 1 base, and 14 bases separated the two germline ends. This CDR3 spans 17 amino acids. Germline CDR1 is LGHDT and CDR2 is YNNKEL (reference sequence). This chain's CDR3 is CASSQVAGARSYNEQFF. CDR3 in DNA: TGTGCCAGCAGCCAAGTTGCGGGGGCGAGGTCCTACAATGAGCAGTTCTTC.

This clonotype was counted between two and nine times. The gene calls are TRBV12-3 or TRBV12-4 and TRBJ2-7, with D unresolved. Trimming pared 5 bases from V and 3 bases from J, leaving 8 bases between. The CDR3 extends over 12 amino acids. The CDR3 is CASSANNYEQYF. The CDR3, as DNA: TGTGCCAGCAGTGCGAACAACTACGAGCAGTACTTC.